Listed below are T cell receptor beta chains from one sample, sequenced in a study of shared clonotypes between healthy human individuals. Data came from immunoSEQ multiplex PCR; TCRdb stores just in-frame clones and leaves some out. The table has a few hundred thousand clones, 97% seen once. Sequenced sample: naive CD4+ T cells sorted from blood. The receptors here all came from a woman younger than 45 in good health. Both conserved end residues are part of each CDR3. The order of the fields is clone size, V gene, J gene, D gene, CDR3 protein, CDR3 DNA. The D gene is left open where the match is weak. Size is stated for part of the rows, as once, few or many counts, or as a class when the clone is expanded.

clone_size: .; v_call: TRBV28; j_call: TRBJ2-7; d_call: TRBD1; cdr3_aa: CASSFFFAGQGMYEQYF; cdr3_nt: TGTGCCAGCAGTTTCTTCTTCGCCGGACAGGGCATGTACGAGCAGTACTTC
clone_size: few; v_call: TRBV20-1; j_call: TRBJ1-2; d_call: .; cdr3_aa: CSAVSGYTF; cdr3_nt: TGCAGTGCAGTTTCGGGCTACACCTTC
clone_size: once; v_call: TRBV23-1; j_call: TRBJ2-1; d_call: TRBD2; cdr3_aa: CASALADFRYNEQFF; cdr3_nt: TGCGCCAGCGCTCTAGCGGACTTCCGCTACAATGAGCAGTTCTTC
clone_size: .; v_call: TRBV19; j_call: TRBJ2-7; d_call: TRBD2; cdr3_aa: CASSSMNPGLAGGLYEQYF; cdr3_nt: TGTGCCAGTAGTTCCATGAATCCGGGACTAGCGGGAGGACTCTACGAGCAGTACTTC
clone_size: .; v_call: TRBV28; j_call: TRBJ2-7; d_call: TRBD2; cdr3_aa: CASSTGGTSGSVYEQYF; cdr3_nt: TGTGCCAGCAGTACCGGCGGGACTAGCGGGAGTGTCTACGAGCAGTACTTC
clone_size: .; v_call: TRBV11-2; j_call: TRBJ1-1; d_call: TRBD1; cdr3_aa: CASSSPGQMNTEAFF; cdr3_nt: TGTGCCAGCAGCTCACCGGGACAGATGAACACTGAAGCTTTCTTT
clone_size: .; v_call: TRBV7-7; j_call: TRBJ1-1; d_call: .; cdr3_aa: CASSLRQGGEAFF; cdr3_nt: TGTGCCAGCAGCTTACGACAAGGGGGTGAAGCTTTCTTT
clone_size: .; v_call: TRBV5-1; j_call: TRBJ2-2; d_call: TRBD1; cdr3_aa: CASSLDRGLGGELFF; cdr3_nt: TGCGCCAGCAGCTTAGACAGGGGGCTTGGCGGGGAGCTGTTTTTT
clone_size: .; v_call: TRBV15; j_call: TRBJ1-1; d_call: .; cdr3_aa: CATGPGGRMNTEAFF; cdr3_nt: TGTGCCACTGGGCCCGGGGGCCGAATGAACACTGAAGCTTTCTTT
clone_size: .; v_call: TRBV7-9; j_call: TRBJ2-5; d_call: TRBD1; cdr3_aa: CASSLGQGKYF; cdr3_nt: TGTGCCAGCAGCTTAGGACAGGGCAAGTACTTC
clone_size: .; v_call: TRBV9; j_call: TRBJ2-1; d_call: TRBD2; cdr3_aa: CASSLFELAGYNEQFF; cdr3_nt: TGTGCCAGCAGCCTCTTTGAACTAGCGGGCTACAATGAGCAGTTCTTC
clone_size: .; v_call: TRBV5-8; j_call: TRBJ1-1; d_call: .; cdr3_aa: CASSLGPGLTEAFF; cdr3_nt: TGTGCCAGCAGCTTGGGGCCTGGGCTCACTGAAGCTTTCTTT
clone_size: .; v_call: TRBV19; j_call: TRBJ2-7; d_call: .; cdr3_aa: CASSKQGTPHEQYF; cdr3_nt: TGTGCCAGTAGTAAACAGGGTACTCCCCACGAGCAGTACTTC
clone_size: few; v_call: TRBV28; j_call: TRBJ2-1; d_call: TRBD2; cdr3_aa: CASSLGGSQGNEQFF; cdr3_nt: TGTGCCAGCAGTTTAGGCGGGAGTCAAGGGAATGAGCAGTTCTTC
clone_size: .; v_call: TRBV11-2; j_call: TRBJ2-7; d_call: TRBD2; cdr3_aa: CASSHRTSGSYEQYF; cdr3_nt: TGTGCCAGCAGCCACCGGACTAGCGGGAGCTACGAGCAGTACTTC
clone_size: .; v_call: TRBV6-5; j_call: TRBJ1-1; d_call: .; cdr3_aa: CASRNQGLAFF; cdr3_nt: TGTGCCAGCAGGAACCAGGGACTGGCTTTCTTT
clone_size: .; v_call: TRBV27; j_call: TRBJ2-6; d_call: TRBD2; cdr3_aa: CASSLSYGTSSGANVLTF; cdr3_nt: TGTGCCAGCAGTTTATCGTACGGGACTAGTAGTGGGGCCAACGTCCTGACTTTC
clone_size: .; v_call: TRBV19; j_call: TRBJ1-2; d_call: .; cdr3_aa: CASSKLITNYGYTF; cdr3_nt: TGTGCCAGTAGTAAACTGATAACGAACTATGGCTACACCTTC
clone_size: once; v_call: TRBV15; j_call: TRBJ1-4; d_call: .; cdr3_aa: CATSSTVATNEKLFF; cdr3_nt: TGTGCCACCAGCTCCACGGTTGCAACTAATGAAAAACTGTTTTTT
clone_size: .; v_call: TRBV29-1; j_call: TRBJ2-3; d_call: TRBD2; cdr3_aa: CSVDGGGLALRGAQYF; cdr3_nt: TGCAGCGTTGACGGGGGAGGACTAGCCCTCCGTGGGGCGCAGTATTTT
clone_size: .; v_call: TRBV7-9; j_call: TRBJ1-2; d_call: .; cdr3_aa: CASRARTEVEGYTF; cdr3_nt: TGTGCCAGCAGGGCCCGGACGGAGGTGGAGGGCTACACCTTC
clone_size: .; v_call: TRBV5-1; j_call: TRBJ2-1; d_call: .; cdr3_aa: CASSLIPVANEQFF; cdr3_nt: TGCGCCAGCAGCTTGATTCCAGTCGCCAATGAGCAGTTCTTC
clone_size: .; v_call: TRBV27; j_call: TRBJ1-5; d_call: TRBD1; cdr3_aa: CASSPHGQGNQPQHF; cdr3_nt: TGTGCCAGCAGTCCCCACGGACAGGGCAATCAGCCCCAGCATTTT
clone_size: .; v_call: TRBV14; j_call: TRBJ2-7; d_call: .; cdr3_aa: CASSGVQGIPYEQYF; cdr3_nt: TGTGCCAGCAGCGGGGTACAGGGCATCCCCTACGAGCAGTACTTC
clone_size: .; v_call: TRBV15; j_call: TRBJ2-7; d_call: .; cdr3_aa: CATSRDWAGQREQYF; cdr3_nt: TGTGCCACCAGCAGAGATTGGGCAGGACAGCGTGAGCAGTACTTC
clone_size: .; v_call: TRBV7-2; j_call: TRBJ2-7; d_call: TRBD2; cdr3_aa: CASRLAGTSYEQYF; cdr3_nt: TGTGCCAGCAGGCTAGCGGGTACCTCCTACGAGCAGTACTTC
clone_size: .; v_call: TRBV25-1; j_call: TRBJ2-1; d_call: .; cdr3_aa: CASSEYTYNEQFF; cdr3_nt: TGTGCCAGCAGTGAATATACCTACAATGAGCAGTTCTTC
clone_size: once; v_call: TRBV27; j_call: TRBJ2-1; d_call: .; cdr3_aa: CASSVSSIGFGEQFF; cdr3_nt: TGTGCCAGCAGTGTATCTAGTATCGGTTTCGGCGAGCAGTTCTTC
clone_size: .; v_call: TRBV9; j_call: TRBJ2-3; d_call: .; cdr3_aa: CASSVGGHTTDTQYF; cdr3_nt: TGTGCCAGCAGCGTAGGGGGACATACCACAGATACGCAGTATTTT
clone_size: .; v_call: TRBV5-1; j_call: TRBJ2-1; d_call: .; cdr3_aa: CASSLLSDNEQFF; cdr3_nt: TGCGCCAGCAGCTTGCTGAGTGACAATGAGCAGTTCTTC
clone_size: .; v_call: TRBV6-5; j_call: TRBJ2-7; d_call: .; cdr3_aa: CASGPTQGLYEQYF; cdr3_nt: TGTGCCAGCGGCCCTACACAGGGTTTGTACGAGCAGTACTTC
clone_size: .; v_call: TRBV10-1; j_call: TRBJ2-7; d_call: TRBD2; cdr3_aa: CASSLAGLPYEQYF; cdr3_nt: TGCGCCAGCAGTCTAGCGGGACTCCCCTACGAGCAGTACTTC
clone_size: .; v_call: TRBV5-1; j_call: TRBJ2-3; d_call: TRBD2; cdr3_aa: CASSWRTSGSTDTQYF; cdr3_nt: TGCGCCAGCAGCTGGAGGACTAGCGGGTCCACAGATACGCAGTATTTT
clone_size: .; v_call: TRBV28; j_call: TRBJ2-7; d_call: TRBD1; cdr3_aa: CASSPRTGSYEQYF; cdr3_nt: TGTGCCAGCAGCCCCCGGACAGGATCCTACGAGCAGTACTTC
clone_size: once; v_call: TRBV18; j_call: TRBJ2-7; d_call: .; cdr3_aa: CASSPQPNYEDEQYF; cdr3_nt: TGTGCCAGCTCACCACAGCCGAACTATGAGGACGAGCAGTACTTC
clone_size: once; v_call: TRBV28; j_call: TRBJ1-3; d_call: TRBD1; cdr3_aa: CASISPGTGPGNTIYF; cdr3_nt: TGTGCCAGCATTAGTCCCGGGACAGGCCCTGGAAACACCATATATTTT
clone_size: .; v_call: TRBV5-1; j_call: TRBJ2-7; d_call: .; cdr3_aa: CASSQPSHDRLYEQYF; cdr3_nt: TGCGCCAGCAGTCAACCTAGCCACGACCGCTTATACGAGCAGTACTTC
clone_size: .; v_call: TRBV7-9; j_call: TRBJ2-1; d_call: .; cdr3_aa: CASSLEGSSYNEQFF; cdr3_nt: TGTGCCAGCAGCTTAGAGGGTAGCTCCTACAATGAGCAGTTCTTC
clone_size: .; v_call: TRBV7-9; j_call: TRBJ1-5; d_call: TRBD1; cdr3_aa: CASSLGGGTDSNQPQHF; cdr3_nt: TGTGCCAGCAGCTTAGGCGGGGGGACAGATAGCAATCAGCCCCAGCATTTT
clone_size: .; v_call: TRBV4-1; j_call: TRBJ2-5; d_call: .; cdr3_aa: CASPPLEDARETQYF; cdr3_nt: TGCGCCAGCCCCCCACTAGAGGATGCGAGAGAGACCCAGTACTTC
clone_size: .; v_call: TRBV5-1; j_call: TRBJ2-2; d_call: TRBD1; cdr3_aa: CASSKTGQGVTGELFF; cdr3_nt: TGCGCCAGCAGCAAGACCGGACAGGGAGTGACCGGGGAGCTGTTTTTT
clone_size: .; v_call: TRBV11-2; j_call: TRBJ2-7; d_call: TRBD2; cdr3_aa: CASSFGTSGSLDSYEQYF; cdr3_nt: TGTGCCAGCAGCTTTGGGACTAGCGGGAGTCTGGACTCCTACGAGCAGTACTTC
clone_size: .; v_call: TRBV19; j_call: TRBJ1-1; d_call: TRBD1; cdr3_aa: CASSAGQGVEDTEAFF; cdr3_nt: TGTGCCAGTAGTGCCGGACAGGGGGTTGAGGACACTGAAGCTTTCTTT
clone_size: .; v_call: TRBV27; j_call: TRBJ1-1; d_call: .; cdr3_aa: CASSLGWYTEAFF; cdr3_nt: TGTGCCAGCAGTTTGGGTTGGTACACTGAAGCTTTCTTT
clone_size: .; v_call: TRBV28; j_call: TRBJ2-7; d_call: .; cdr3_aa: CASSLGPTYEQYF; cdr3_nt: TGTGCCAGCAGTTTAGGCCCAACCTACGAGCAGTACTTC
clone_size: .; v_call: TRBV28; j_call: TRBJ2-7; d_call: .; cdr3_aa: CASSLSGYEQYF; cdr3_nt: TGTGCCAGCAGTTTATCAGGGTACGAGCAGTACTTC
clone_size: .; v_call: TRBV11-2; j_call: TRBJ2-1; d_call: TRBD2; cdr3_aa: CASSLQGLAGVEQFF; cdr3_nt: TGTGCCAGCAGCTTACAGGGACTAGCGGGAGTTGAGCAGTTCTTC
clone_size: once; v_call: TRBV15; j_call: TRBJ2-2; d_call: TRBD2; cdr3_aa: CATSRDRLAGNTGELFF; cdr3_nt: TGTGCCACCAGCAGAGATCGGCTAGCGGGGAACACCGGGGAGCTGTTTTTT
clone_size: once; v_call: TRBV6-1; j_call: TRBJ1-2; d_call: TRBD1; cdr3_aa: CASSARQGNYGYTF; cdr3_nt: TGTGCCAGCAGTGCTAGACAGGGTAACTATGGCTACACCTTC
clone_size: .; v_call: TRBV28; j_call: TRBJ1-2; d_call: TRBD1; cdr3_aa: CASGTGPPYGYTF; cdr3_nt: TGTGCCAGCGGGACAGGCCCTCCATATGGCTACACCTTC
clone_size: .; v_call: TRBV7-8; j_call: TRBJ2-7; d_call: TRBD2; cdr3_aa: CASSLGGRAYEQYF; cdr3_nt: TGTGCCAGCAGCTTAGGTGGGAGGGCCTACGAGCAGTACTTC
clone_size: once; v_call: TRBV23-1; j_call: TRBJ1-6; d_call: .; cdr3_aa: CASSPRGVETPLHF; cdr3_nt: TGCGCCAGCTCCCCGCGGGGGGTGGAGACACCCCTCCACTTT
clone_size: .; v_call: TRBV15; j_call: TRBJ1-1; d_call: .; cdr3_aa: CATSSNSWCTEAFF; cdr3_nt: TGTGCCACCAGCAGCAACTCGTGGTGCACTGAAGCTTTCTTT